The 27 T cell receptor beta chains given below trace back to one sample, sequenced in a study of cytomegalovirus exposure and HLA in healthy donors. Primers for the PCR totalled 60 Vbeta and 13 Jbeta. Profiling relied on immunoSEQ multiplex PCR, and the TCRdb table lists in-frame clones only, not all of them. The sample lists around 140,000 clones, around 78% occurring once. The sample taken for sequencing was PBMCs. Receptors originate from a man aged 40-49 years in good health and CMV-seronegative.

In the case of this clone: One end of the junction does not line up with germline, which may come from a read error. The chain employs TRBV5-4 and TRBJ2-7; TRBD2 matches 11 bases. The V gene's germline CDR1 is SGHNT and CDR2 YYREEE (reference sequence). The CDR3 length is 14 residues. In DNA form, the CDR3 reads TGTGCCAGCAGCCCCCGGACTAGCGGGTCCCCCACTAACTTC. Translation gives CASSPRTSGSPTNF.

This chain links TRBV5-6 with TRBJ2-7; D is undetermined. The germline CDR1 and CDR2 sequences are SGHDT and YYEEEE. The CDR3 is 16 residues long. The V end was cut by 3 bases, the J end by 2 bases, with 18 bases between. CDR3 nucleotides: TGTGCCAGCAGCTCCGAGGTAAAATCCTCAACCTACGAGCAGTACTTC. As protein: CASSSEVKSSTYEQYF.

The chain links TRBV7-2 to TRBJ1-2, with D possibly TRBD1 on 6 matching bases. Germline values: CDR1 SGHTA, CDR2 FQGNSA. The CDR3 consists of 16 residues. Trimming took off 2 bases at V and 2 bases at J, with 15 bases between the two ends. CDR3 sequence: CASSLFAGEVNYGYTF. In DNA form, the CDR3 reads TGTGCCAGCAGCTTATTTGCAGGGGAAGTGAACTATGGCTACACCTTC.

This clone appeared a single time. V is TRBV10-3 and J is TRBJ2-5; D ambiguous. Between the trimmed V and J ends, which lost 6 bases and 1 base, there was a span of 3 bases. Germline CDR1 reads ENHRY; CDR2 reads SYGVKD. The CDR3 loop spans 11 amino acids. Here the CDR3 DNA reads TGTGCCATCAGGGCCCAAGAGACCCAGTACTTC. Amino acid sequence: CAIRAQETQYF.

This clone showed up just once. The V gene is TRBV27, the J gene TRBJ2-1; 9 nucleotides align to TRBD1. This CDR3 contains 16 residues. CDR1 and CDR2 from the germline V gene are MNHEY and SMNVEV (reference sequence). The trim removed 7 bases at V and 4 bases at J, leaving 11 bases unmatched. The CDR3 nucleotides are TGTGCCAGCAACAAATCACCGGGACAGGGATACAATGAGCAGTTCTTC. Translating it yields CASNKSPGQGYNEQFF.

V and J are TRBV6-5 and TRBJ1-2; 8 bases align to TRBD1. The CDR3 totals 13 residues. V dropped 0 bases and J dropped 8; count of bases not matched to a gene: 2. Germline assignment: CDR1 MNHEY and CDR2 SVGAGI. For the CDR3, the DNA is TGTGCCAGCAGTTACTCCCGGGACAGGGGCTACACCTTC. Its translation is CASSYSRDRGYTF.

V and J are TRBV9 and TRBJ1-1; D perhaps matches TRBD1 (6 bases). The CDR3 extends over 15 amino acids. Germline-derived CDR1 and CDR2 are SGDLS and YYNGEE. V lost 8 bases and J lost 0, with 17 bases in between. CDR3 sequence reads: CASSFMDSLNTEAFF. The CDR3 nucleotides are TGTGCCAGTTCGTTCATGGACAGTTTGAACACTGAAGCTTTCTTT.

V gene TRBV10-3 combines with J gene TRBJ1-2; 7 bases align to TRBD1. The V gene's germline CDR1 is ENHRY and CDR2 SYGVKD. This CDR3 is 14 amino acids long. Losses at the gene ends were 11 bases for V and 8 bases for J; bases not matched to a gene: 17. CDR3 region: CAVGQGGALTGYTF. The CDR3 DNA is TGTGCCGTGGGACAAGGGGGCGCCTTGACAGGCTACACCTTC.

The rearrangement uses TRBV5-3 and TRBJ2-7; D remains unclear. TRBV5-3 is labeled an ORF, and its function is uncertain. CDR3 length: 15 residues. The V end lost 1 base, the J end lost 3 bases, and 14 bases lay between the germline ends. CDR3 sequence: CARSLSPTDFYEQYF. The CDR3 DNA reads TGTGCCAGAAGCTTGTCTCCCACAGATTTCTACGAGCAGTACTTC.

This clone was seen just once. This sequence joins TRBV7-2 and TRBJ2-7; 8 bases fit TRBD1. After removal of 5 bases from V and 4 bases from J, the junction contained 19 bases not matched to a gene. This CDR3 is 18 amino acids long. Germline assignment: CDR1 SGHTA and CDR2 FQGNSA. The CDR3 DNA is TGTGCCAGCAGCCCACGCTATTACAGGGGACAGGAGCTATACGAGCAGTACTTC. It is translated as CASSPRYYRGQELYEQYF. Full variable domain (rest looked up from reference TRBV7-2 and TRBJ2-7): GAGVSQSPSNKVTEKGKDVELRCDPISGHTALYWYRQSLGQGLEFLIYFQGNSAPDKSGLPSDRFSAERTGGSVSTLTIQRTQQEDSAVYLCASSPRYYRGQELYEQYFGPGTRLTVT.

In nucleotides, the CDR3 is TGTGCCAGTAGTCAACGACAGGGGGAAGAGACCCAGTACTTC. This codes for CASSQRQGEETQYF. The chain recombines TRBV19 with TRBJ2-5, with 9 bases identical to TRBD1. CDR1 and CDR2 (germline): LNHDA, SQIVND (reference sequence). The CDR3 has 14 amino acids. The V and J ends lost 5 bases and 3 bases, in that order; junction bases with no gene match: 4.

J is TRBJ2-7 and V is TRBV27, with D possibly TRBD1 on 6 matching bases. Germline V gives CDR1 MNHEY, CDR2 SMNVEV (reference sequence). Trimming shortened V by 10 bases and J by 1 base, and 11 bases separated the two germline ends. This CDR3 is 12 amino acids long. The CDR3 DNA sequence: TGTGCCACCGTGGACAGTTCCTACGAGCAGTACTTC. Amino acid sequence: CATVDSSYEQYF.

The CDR3 is CAIMREGPNEQFF. The CDR3 DNA sequence: TGTGCCATCATGAGGGAGGGCCCCAATGAGCAGTTCTTC. This sequence joins TRBV10-3 and TRBJ2-1, with 7 bases that match TRBD2. Per germline, CDR1 ENHRY and CDR2 SYGVKD. After removal of 7 bases from V and 6 bases from J, the junction contained 6 bases not matched to a gene. The CDR3 runs to 13 residues.

This chain uses TRBV7-2 with TRBJ2-6; TRBD2 might be the D (5 bases). Trimming removed 7 bases from V and 2 bases from J, with 15 bases in between. The CDR3 is 16 amino acids. The V gene's germline CDR1 is SGHTA and CDR2 FQGNSA. The CDR3 DNA is TGTGCCAGCATAACGCTAGCCTTACCTGGGGCCAACGTCCTGACTTTC. Encoded protein: CASITLALPGANVLTF.

This chain links TRBV27 with TRBJ1-4; a weak D match, TRBD1 (5 bases). Germline loops: CDR1 MNHEY, CDR2 SMNVEV (reference sequence). The CDR3 has 15 amino acids. Trimming took off 7 bases at V and 1 base at J, with 13 bases between the two ends. The CDR3 region has the DNA TGTGCCAGCACTCCAGCAGGGTTAACTAATGAAAAACTGTTTTTT. Protein product: CASTPAGLTNEKLFF.

The genes are TRBV29-1 and TRBJ1-2; no reliable D call. This CDR3 has 17 residues. V gave up 0 bases and J gave up 5 bases, with 22 bases separating them. Looked up from germline, CDR1 is SQVTM and CDR2 is ANQGSEA. The CDR3 DNA follows: TGCAGCGTTGAAGAACGGATTATCGAACCCGGCGGTTATGGCTACACCTTC. As protein: CSVEERIIEPGGYGYTF.

The J gene is TRBJ1-2, the V gene TRBV20-1, with D possibly matching TRBD1 (5 bases). V was clipped by 3 bases and J by 8 bases, with 10 bases between them. Germline V gene data show CDR1 as DFQATT and CDR2 as SNEGSKA (reference sequence). The CDR3 totals 11 residues. The CDR3 is CSASWGEGYTF. The CDR3 bases are TGCAGTGCTAGTTGGGGGGAAGGCTACACCTTC.

The chain has TRBV27 and TRBJ2-1; 10 bases are a match to TRBD2. Trimming cost V 2 bases and J 7 bases; bases outside gene matches: 5. Germline CDR1 MNHEY, CDR2 SMNVEV (reference sequence). The CDR3 is 15 residues long. The CDR3 protein is CASSLAAGGVNEQFF. In nucleotides, the CDR3 is TGTGCCAGCAGTTTAGCAGCGGGAGGGGTTAATGAGCAGTTCTTC.

V is TRBV9 and J is TRBJ2-1, with D possibly TRBD2 on 5 matching bases. Trimming left V 3 bases short and J 0 bases short, with 10 bases between. Germline V gives CDR1 SGDLS, CDR2 YYNGEE. The CDR3 runs to 15 residues. The CDR3 bases are TGTGCCAGCAGCGCGGACTTTAGCTCCTACAATGAGCAGTTCTTC. Translating it yields CASSADFSSYNEQFF.

This clone was picked up one time. Written as DNA, the CDR3 is TGTGCCAGCAGCTTGTTAGCCACCATGAACACTGAAGCTTTCTTT. Amino acid sequence: CASSLLATMNTEAFF. The rearrangement joins TRBV5-6 to TRBJ1-1; no reliable D call. There are 15 residues in the CDR3. The ends were cut back, 1 base at V and 0 bases at J, with 10 bases in the middle. Germline V gene data show CDR1 as SGHDT and CDR2 as YYEEEE.

The DNA of the CDR3 is TGTGCCAGCAGCGGCCCCGGGACAGGGGGTTGGAACACTGAAGCTTTCTTT. Translating gives CASSGPGTGGWNTEAFF. This chain joins TRBV7-9 and TRBJ1-1; 11 nucleotides agree with TRBD1. Looked up from germline, CDR1 is SEHNR and CDR2 is FQNEAQ (reference sequence). The J segment lost 1 base and the V segment lost 5 bases, leaving 9 bases of the junction unmatched. This CDR3 contains 17 residues.

The CDR3 sequence: CASSSSRGAETQYF. DNA of the CDR3: TGCGCCAGCAGCTCCAGCCGGGGGGCAGAGACCCAGTACTTC. The chain recombines TRBV5-1 with TRBJ2-5; a weak D match, TRBD2 (7 bases). Trimming removed 3 bases from V and 4 bases from J, with 13 bases in between. Germline lookup yields CDR1 SGHRS and CDR2 YFSETQ. The CDR3 sequence is 14 residues long.

The V and J genes are TRBV28 and TRBJ1-1, with D possibly TRBD1 on 5 matching bases. CDR3 length equals 15 residues. Germline V lookup: CDR1 MDHEN, CDR2 SYDVKM. Between the trimmed V and J ends, which lost 1 base and 4 bases, there was a span of 13 bases. CDR3: CASSLSGLRGTEAFF. The DNA of the CDR3 is TGTGCCAGCAGTTTATCCGGTCTAAGGGGCACTGAAGCTTTCTTT.

The J gene is TRBJ1-5, the V gene TRBV28, with 9 bases lining up with TRBD1. The CDR3 is 16 amino acids. V lost 5 bases, J lost 3 bases, and 8 bases stayed unmatched. CDR1 and CDR2 from the germline V gene are MDHEN and SYDVKM. The CDR3 sequence is CASSTIRTGANQPQHF. CDR3 nucleotide sequence: TGTGCCAGCAGTACCATTAGGACAGGGGCCAATCAGCCCCAGCATTTT.

The rearrangement joins TRBV5-4 to TRBJ1-6; 7 bases line up with TRBD1. The CDR3 runs 15 residues. Trimming cost V 3 bases and J 8 bases; bases outside gene matches: 8. Germline assignment: CDR1 SGHNT and CDR2 YYREEE (reference sequence). DNA of the CDR3: TGTGCCAGCAGCTCTCAGGGGGTGATTTATTCACCCCTCCACTTT. As protein: CASSSQGVIYSPLHF.

The rearrangement uses TRBV6-1 and TRBJ1-6; 9 bases map to TRBD1. Germline lookup yields CDR1 MNHNS and CDR2 SASEGT. The CDR3 covers 16 residues. The junction had 2 bases not matched to a gene; V was cut back by 3 bases and J by 2 bases. The CDR3: CASSDYRGPYNSPLHF. The CDR3 DNA reads as TGTGCCAGCAGTGACTACAGGGGGCCCTATAATTCACCCCTCCACTTT.

The chain recombines TRBV2 with TRBJ2-7; tentative D call: TRBD1 (6 bases). Trimming took 2 bases from V and 7 from J, leaving 18 bases between them. CDR1 and CDR2 (germline): SNHLY, FYNNEI. The CDR3 has 15 amino acids. CDR3 in amino acids: CASSERSGAPGEQYF. Written as DNA, the CDR3 is TGTGCCAGCAGTGAACGGTCAGGGGCGCCTGGGGAGCAGTACTTC.